These 13 T cell receptor beta chains came from one sample sequenced in a study of blood T cell repertoires in COVID-19. The method was immunoSEQ multiplex PCR; TCRdb's version includes in-frame clones alone and lacks a portion of them. The sample includes roughly 140,000 clones, around 89% of them seen just once. The material sequenced was peripheral blood. These receptors all stem from a human donor in a cohort sampled during active COVID-19.

The chain is built from TRBV7-6 and TRBJ2-2; 8 bases map to TRBD2. This CDR3 region has 17 residues. The V segment lost 2 bases and the J segment 1 base; nucleotides outside the gene matches: 6. The germline CDR1 and CDR2 sequences are SGHVS and FNYEAQ. CDR3 nucleotide sequence: TGTGCCAGCAGCTTAAACTCGCTAGCGGGGAACACCGGGGAGCTGTTTTTT. This codes for CASSLNSLAGNTGELFF.

The rearrangement uses TRBV3-1 (or the pseudogene TRBV3-2) and TRBJ2-4; 8 bases align to TRBD2. V gave up 4 bases and J gave up 2 bases; unmatched junction bases: 4. Germline CDR1 LGHDT, CDR2 YNNKEL (reference sequence). CDR3 length: 15 amino acids. The DNA for the CDR3 is TGTGCCAGCAGCCTCCGGGGGGGGACCAAAAACATTCAGTACTTC. Protein product: CASSLRGGTKNIQYF.

V and J are TRBV7-9 and TRBJ2-4, with 9 bases identical to TRBD1. The length of the CDR3 is 15 residues. V trimming: 5 bases; J trimming: 3 bases; junction bases outside the gene matches: 5. CDR1 is SEHNR, CDR2 FQNEAQ, per germline (reference sequence). Written as DNA, the CDR3 is TGTGCCAGCAGCCTACAGGGGGCGGACAAAAACATTCAGTACTTC. It specifies CASSLQGADKNIQYF.

The rearrangement uses TRBV27 and TRBJ2-3; 12 nucleotides match TRBD2. The length of the CDR3 is 15 residues. V lost 7 bases and J lost 1; bases outside the gene matches: 3. Germline V lookup: CDR1 MNHEY, CDR2 SMNVEV (reference sequence). CDR3 amino acids: CASTSGGAGTDTQYF. The CDR3 DNA reads TGTGCCAGCACTAGCGGGGGGGCAGGCACAGATACGCAGTATTTT.

V is TRBV7-8 and J is TRBJ1-2; weak D call: TRBD1 (6 bases). Deletions cut 1 base from V and 4 bases from J, with 16 bases between. Germline values: CDR1 SGHVS, CDR2 FQNEAQ. The CDR3 loop spans 16 amino acids. CDR3 nucleotide sequence: TGTGCCAGCAGCTTAGTGTCTGGGGGGGGCGGCTATGGCTACACCTTC. Translated: CASSLVSGGGGYGYTF. The full variable domain, with the rest looked up from reference TRBV7-8 and TRBJ1-2, is GAGVSQSPRYKVAKRGQDVALRCDPISGHVSLFWYQQALGQGPEFLTYFQNEAQLDKSGLPSDRFFAERPEGSVSTLKIQRTQQEDSAVYLCASSLVSGGGGYGYTFGSGTRLTVV.

This clone was recorded once. The chain employs TRBV7-9 and TRBJ1-4; D perhaps matches TRBD1 (5 bases). Trimming took 5 bases from V and 8 from J, leaving 21 bases between them. Germline CDR1 is SEHNR and CDR2 is FQNEAQ (reference sequence). The CDR3 extends over 16 amino acids. CDR3 protein: CASSPWRGGEGEKLFF. For the CDR3, the DNA is TGTGCCAGCAGCCCGTGGAGAGGAGGGGAAGGGGAAAAACTGTTTTTT.

The chain uses TRBV7-2 and TRBJ2-5, with D tentatively TRBD1 (5 bases). The CDR3 is 13 residues long. V was shortened by 4 bases and J by 4 bases, with 10 bases between the two germline ends. CDR1 is SGHTA, CDR2 FQGNSA, per germline. The CDR3 bases are TGTGCCAGCAGCTCGTTAGGGGCAGAGACCCAGTACTTC. It specifies CASSSLGAETQYF.

This chain links TRBV29-1 with TRBJ2-7; the D gene is possibly TRBD1 (8 bases). There are 12 residues in the CDR3. The V gene's germline CDR1 is SQVTM and CDR2 ANQGSEA. Deletions cut 5 bases from V and 4 bases from J, with 12 bases between. CDR3 region: CSVTGGAYEQYF. As DNA, the CDR3 is TGCAGCGTTACAGGGGGGGCTTACGAGCAGTACTTC.

The chain is built from TRBV2 and TRBJ1-2; 7 nucleotides align to TRBD1. The junction had 14 bases not matched to a gene; V was cut back by 6 bases and J by 4 bases. The CDR3 is 16 residues long. Germline V gene data show CDR1 as SNHLY and CDR2 as FYNNEI. CDR3: CASSARQGMTTYGYTF. Here the CDR3 DNA reads TGTGCCAGCAGCGCCCGACAGGGTATGACCACCTATGGCTACACCTTC.

This chain links TRBV4-1 with TRBJ1-5, with D perhaps matching TRBD1 (6 bases). This CDR3 spans 15 amino acids. The ends were cut back, 4 bases at V and 0 bases at J, with 10 bases in the middle. Germline V gene data show CDR1 as MGHRA and CDR2 as YSYEKL. The CDR3 DNA reads as TGCGCCAGCAGCCCGCAGGGGCATAGCAATCAGCCCCAGCATTTT. Translation gives CASSPQGHSNQPQHF.

V gene TRBV6-4 combines with J gene TRBJ2-3; D remains unclear. CDR1 is MRHNA and CDR2 is SNTAGT in the germline V gene. CDR3 size: 15 residues. V shed 7 bases and J shed 0 bases, with 14 bases lying between them. The CDR3 sequence: CASTLYAGSTDTQYF. CDR3 in DNA: TGTGCCAGCACCCTATATGCAGGTAGCACAGATACGCAGTATTTT.

This clone was observed once. The chain couples TRBV6-6 to TRBJ1-5, with D perhaps matching TRBD1 (6 bases). The CDR3 has 13 residues. V dropped 2 bases and J dropped 12 bases, with 14 bases sitting between them. The germline V gene has CDR1 MNHNY and CDR2 SVGAGI (reference sequence). The CDR3: CASSYRTVSLQHF. CDR3 DNA sequence: TGTGCCAGCAGTTACCGGACAGTCTCCCTCCAGCATTTT.

The J gene is TRBJ1-3, the V gene TRBV11-2, with D possibly matching TRBD1 (6 bases). The CDR3 covers 16 residues. Germline V lookup: CDR1 SGHAT, CDR2 FQNNGV. Deletions cut 6 bases from V and 0 bases from J, with 15 bases between. DNA of the CDR3: TGTGCCAGCAGGCCCCTCGACAGGAGCTCTGGAAACACCATATATTTT. Translating it yields CASRPLDRSSGNTIYF.